These T cell receptor beta chains were read from a single sample in a study of CD8+CD57+ T cells in acquired aplastic anemia. TCRdb itself ran the reads through MiXCR, one entry per CDR3 protein. The sample consists of approximately 80,000 distinct CDR3 sequences, around 70% of them appearing once. Sequences were obtained from sorted CD4+, CD8+, or CD8+CD57+ T cells (not recorded which) from PBMCs. These TCRs come from a human donor with aplastic anemia. The CDR3 runs from the conserved cysteine through the conserved F or W. The order of the fields is D gene, V gene, clone size, J gene, CDR3 protein, CDR3 DNA. The D gene is left open where the match is weak. Size values are once, few and many counts, or a class for expanded clones, and some rows have none.

d_call: TRBD1; v_call: TRBV2; clone_size: -; j_call: TRBJ1-6; cdr3_aa: CASSWTGGVGSPLHF; cdr3_nt: TGTGCCAGCAGTTGGACAGGGGGCGTCGGGTCACCCCTCCACTTT
d_call: -; v_call: TRBV25-1; clone_size: -; j_call: TRBJ1-1; cdr3_aa: CASAGGSKAFF; cdr3_nt: TGTGCCAGCGCCGGGGGCAGTAAAGCTTTCTTT
d_call: -; v_call: TRBV20-1; clone_size: -; j_call: TRBJ1-6; cdr3_aa: CSAREPSYNSPLHF; cdr3_nt: TGCAGTGCTAGAGAGCCTTCCTATAATTCACCCCTCCACTTT
d_call: -; v_call: TRBV11-1; clone_size: -; j_call: TRBJ1-5; cdr3_aa: CASSLHLGDYSNQPQHF; cdr3_nt: TGTGCTAGCAGCTTACATTTAGGTGATTATAGCAATCAGCCCCAGCATTTT
d_call: -; v_call: TRBV5-6; clone_size: -; j_call: TRBJ2-3; cdr3_aa: CASSLDPDTQYF; cdr3_nt: TGTGCCAGCAGCTTGGATCCAGATACGCAGTATTTT
d_call: -; v_call: TRBV7-8; clone_size: -; j_call: TRBJ1-6; cdr3_aa: CASSLLAGNSPLHF; cdr3_nt: TGTGCCAGCAGCTTATTGGCGGGGAATTCACCCCTCCACTTT
d_call: -; v_call: TRBV2; clone_size: -; j_call: TRBJ1-1; cdr3_aa: CASSERGNEAFF; cdr3_nt: TGTGCCAGCAGTGAGCGAGGAAACGAAGCTTTCTTT
d_call: -; v_call: TRBV7-3; clone_size: few; j_call: TRBJ1-6; cdr3_aa: CASSYTGLSPLHF; cdr3_nt: TGTGCCAGCAGCTATACAGGGTTGTCACCCCTCCACTTT
d_call: -; v_call: TRBV2; clone_size: -; j_call: TRBJ2-3; cdr3_aa: CASSEAREPSVDTQYF; cdr3_nt: TGTGCCAGCAGTGAAGCCAGGGAACCCTCGGTAGATACGCAGTATTTT
d_call: -; v_call: TRBV10-3; clone_size: -; j_call: TRBJ1-5; cdr3_aa: CAIRGSGSNQPQHF; cdr3_nt: TGTGCCATCAGGGGGTCAGGGAGCAATCAGCCCCAGCATTTT
d_call: -; v_call: TRBV7-9; clone_size: -; j_call: TRBJ2-2; cdr3_aa: CASSPLGELFF; cdr3_nt: TGTGCCAGCAGCCCCTTAGGAGAGCTGTTTTTT
d_call: TRBD2; v_call: TRBV7-9; clone_size: -; j_call: TRBJ2-5; cdr3_aa: CASSLSGRFKTQYF; cdr3_nt: TGTGCCAGCAGCTTGAGCGGGAGGTTCAAGACCCAGTACTTC
d_call: -; v_call: TRBV19; clone_size: -; j_call: TRBJ2-7; cdr3_aa: CASQDGLYEQYF; cdr3_nt: TGTGCCAGTCAGGACGGGCTCTACGAGCAGTACTTC
d_call: TRBD1; v_call: TRBV15; clone_size: -; j_call: TRBJ2-1; cdr3_aa: CATSKDRPQLNEQFF; cdr3_nt: TGTGCCACCAGCAAGGACAGGCCTCAATTAAATGAGCAGTTCTTC
d_call: TRBD1; v_call: TRBV19; clone_size: -; j_call: TRBJ2-1; cdr3_aa: CASSQGTGNYNEQFF; cdr3_nt: TGTGCCAGTAGTCAAGGGACAGGCAACTACAATGAGCAGTTCTTC
d_call: TRBD2; v_call: TRBV11-1; clone_size: -; j_call: TRBJ2-2; cdr3_aa: CASSSGLAANTGELFF; cdr3_nt: TGTGCCAGCAGCTCGGGACTAGCGGCAAACACCGGGGAGCTGTTTTTT
d_call: -; v_call: TRBV7-9; clone_size: -; j_call: TRBJ2-5; cdr3_aa: CASSTAGIETQYF; cdr3_nt: TGTGCCAGCAGCACGGCAGGGATAGAGACCCAGTACTTC
d_call: -; v_call: TRBV30; clone_size: many; j_call: TRBJ2-7; cdr3_aa: CAWSAWDSEQYF; cdr3_nt: TGTGCCTGGAGTGCCTGGGACTCCGAGCAGTACTTC
d_call: -; v_call: TRBV27; clone_size: -; j_call: TRBJ1-5; cdr3_aa: CASSLVAGLWDNQPQHF; cdr3_nt: TGTGCCAGCAGTTTAGTGGCAGGGTTATGGGACAATCAGCCCCAGCATTTT
d_call: -; v_call: TRBV19; clone_size: -; j_call: TRBJ1-3; cdr3_aa: CASSRSRRLDTIYF; cdr3_nt: TGTGCCAGTAGTAGGAGCCGGAGGTTGGACACCATATATTTT
d_call: TRBD1; v_call: TRBV2; clone_size: -; j_call: TRBJ2-5; cdr3_aa: CASSLTPATGWETQYF; cdr3_nt: TGTGCCAGCAGCCTGACCCCGGCGACAGGGTGGGAGACCCAGTACTTC
d_call: TRBD1; v_call: TRBV24-1; clone_size: -; j_call: TRBJ2-2; cdr3_aa: CATSDGTDTGELFF; cdr3_nt: TGTGCCACCAGTGACGGGACAGACACCGGGGAGCTGTTTTTT
d_call: TRBD1; v_call: TRBV29-1; clone_size: -; j_call: TRBJ2-7; cdr3_aa: CSVEGGTGGYEQYF; cdr3_nt: TGCAGCGTTGAAGGGGGGACAGGGGGCTACGAGCAGTACTTC
d_call: -; v_call: TRBV2; clone_size: once; j_call: TRBJ2-7; cdr3_aa: CASSKPGQTYEQYF; cdr3_nt: TGTGCCAGCAGCAAGCCAGGACAGACCTACGAGCAGTACTTC
d_call: -; v_call: TRBV7-6; clone_size: -; j_call: TRBJ2-5; cdr3_aa: CASSSLTTETQYF; cdr3_nt: TGTGCCAGCAGCTCCCTGACAACGGAGACCCAGTACTTC
d_call: -; v_call: TRBV7-3; clone_size: -; j_call: TRBJ1-2; cdr3_aa: CASSYQYGDGYTF; cdr3_nt: TGTGCCAGCAGCTACCAGTACGGGGATGGCTACACCTTC
d_call: -; v_call: TRBV27; clone_size: few; j_call: TRBJ1-5; cdr3_aa: CASKLGVGALQPQHF; cdr3_nt: TGTGCCAGCAAGTTGGGGGTCGGCGCGTTGCAGCCCCAGCATTTT
d_call: -; v_call: TRBV5-5; clone_size: -; j_call: TRBJ1-1; cdr3_aa: CASSPGVETEAFF; cdr3_nt: TGTGCCAGCAGCCCAGGGGTCGAGACTGAAGCTTTCTTT
d_call: -; v_call: TRBV7-9; clone_size: once; j_call: TRBJ2-1; cdr3_aa: CASTTRGSYNEQFF; cdr3_nt: TGTGCCAGCACCACTCGGGGGTCCTACAATGAGCAGTTCTTC
d_call: -; v_call: TRBV9; clone_size: -; j_call: TRBJ1-6; cdr3_aa: CASRRGEGGSPLHF; cdr3_nt: TGTGCCAGCAGGCGGGGGGAGGGGGGTTCACCCCTCCACTTT
d_call: -; v_call: TRBV25-1; clone_size: -; j_call: TRBJ1-5; cdr3_aa: CASTASEGNQPQHF; cdr3_nt: TGTGCCAGCACAGCTTCAGAGGGCAATCAGCCCCAGCATTTT
d_call: -; v_call: TRBV10-2; clone_size: -; j_call: TRBJ1-1; cdr3_aa: CASSESSRGGTEAFF; cdr3_nt: TGCGCCAGCAGTGAGTCGTCGAGGGGAGGCACTGAAGCTTTCTTT
d_call: -; v_call: TRBV19; clone_size: -; j_call: TRBJ1-5; cdr3_aa: CASSIGWDQPQHF; cdr3_nt: TGTGCCAGTAGTATCGGGTGGGATCAGCCCCAGCATTTT
d_call: -; v_call: TRBV4-2; clone_size: -; j_call: TRBJ1-2; cdr3_aa: CASSQNTDRPDYGYTF; cdr3_nt: TGTGCCAGCAGCCAGAATACAGACCGGCCCGACTATGGCTACACCTTC
d_call: -; v_call: TRBV25-1; clone_size: -; j_call: TRBJ2-7; cdr3_aa: CASSETLIRTGPRSYEQYF; cdr3_nt: TGTGCCAGCAGTGAAACACTAATACGAACAGGGCCCCGCTCCTACGAGCAGTACTTC
d_call: -; v_call: TRBV15; clone_size: -; j_call: TRBJ2-5; cdr3_aa: CATSRDATGRGETQYF; cdr3_nt: TGTGCCACCAGCAGAGATGCGACAGGGAGGGGAGAGACCCAGTACTTC
d_call: -; v_call: TRBV19; clone_size: -; j_call: TRBJ2-6; cdr3_aa: CASSIIAAGANVLIF; cdr3_nt: TGTGCCAGTAGTATAATAGCGGCTGGGGCCAACGTCCTGATTTTC
d_call: TRBD1; v_call: TRBV7-6; clone_size: -; j_call: TRBJ2-7; cdr3_aa: CASSVDRERYEQYF; cdr3_nt: TGTGCCAGCAGCGTGGACAGGGAGCGCTACGAGCAGTACTTC
d_call: -; v_call: TRBV10-3; clone_size: -; j_call: TRBJ2-5; cdr3_aa: CAISPGAEATQYF; cdr3_nt: TGTGCCATCAGTCCCGGGGCGGAGGCGACCCAGTACTTC
d_call: -; v_call: TRBV20-1; clone_size: -; j_call: TRBJ2-5; cdr3_aa: CSAGRGRSQETQYF; cdr3_nt: TGCAGTGCTGGCAGGGGAAGGAGTCAAGAGACCCAGTACTTC
d_call: -; v_call: TRBV6-5; clone_size: -; j_call: TRBJ1-1; cdr3_aa: CASSYSIRGWTEAFF; cdr3_nt: TGTGCCAGCAGTTACTCGATCCGGGGCTGGACTGAAGCTTTCTTT
d_call: -; v_call: TRBV7-8; clone_size: -; j_call: TRBJ2-2; cdr3_aa: CASSLGTVNTGELFF; cdr3_nt: TGTGCCAGCAGCTTAGGGACGGTGAACACCGGGGAGCTGTTTTTT
d_call: -; v_call: TRBV19; clone_size: -; j_call: TRBJ2-7; cdr3_aa: CASSIDPTYEQYF; cdr3_nt: TGTGCCAGTAGTATAGATCCCACGTACGAGCAGTACTTC
d_call: TRBD1; v_call: TRBV5-6; clone_size: -; j_call: TRBJ1-6; cdr3_aa: CASSSGQSNSPLHF; cdr3_nt: TGTGCCAGCAGCTCGGGACAGTCTAATTCACCCCTCCACTTT
d_call: -; v_call: TRBV7-2; clone_size: -; j_call: TRBJ2-7; cdr3_aa: CASSKNWRYEQYF; cdr3_nt: TGTGCCAGCAGTAAAAATTGGAGGTACGAGCAGTACTTC
d_call: -; v_call: TRBV2; clone_size: -; j_call: TRBJ1-5; cdr3_aa: CASSEGRASNQPQHF; cdr3_nt: TGTGCCAGCAGTGAGGGCAGGGCAAGCAATCAGCCCCAGCATTTT
d_call: TRBD1; v_call: TRBV10-3; clone_size: -; j_call: TRBJ2-7; cdr3_aa: CAISRTGTANYEQYF; cdr3_nt: TGTGCCATCAGTAGGACAGGGACAGCAAACTACGAGCAGTACTTC
d_call: -; v_call: TRBV5-4; clone_size: -; j_call: TRBJ1-1; cdr3_aa: CASTTLPGTEAFF; cdr3_nt: TGTGCCAGCACAACTCTCCCGGGGACTGAAGCTTTCTTT
d_call: -; v_call: TRBV10-3; clone_size: -; j_call: TRBJ2-3; cdr3_aa: CAISQGTDTQYF; cdr3_nt: TGTGCCATCAGTCAGGGCACAGATACGCAGTATTTT
d_call: -; v_call: TRBV4-1; clone_size: once; j_call: TRBJ2-3; cdr3_aa: CASSQRRETDTQYF; cdr3_nt: TGCGCCAGCAGCCAAAGACGTGAGACAGATACGCAGTATTTT
d_call: -; v_call: TRBV20-1; clone_size: -; j_call: TRBJ1-6; cdr3_aa: CSARLQPNPNSPLHF; cdr3_nt: TGCAGTGCTAGGTTACAGCCGAATCCCAATTCACCCCTCCACTTT
d_call: -; v_call: TRBV15; clone_size: -; j_call: TRBJ2-2; cdr3_aa: CATGTGALSTGELFF; cdr3_nt: TGTGCCACCGGTACTGGGGCGCTTAGCACCGGGGAGCTGTTTTTT
d_call: -; v_call: TRBV9; clone_size: -; j_call: TRBJ1-6; cdr3_aa: CASSVVDINSPLHF; cdr3_nt: TGTGCCAGCAGCGTAGTGGACATTAATTCACCCCTCCACTTT
d_call: TRBD2; v_call: TRBV20-1; clone_size: -; j_call: TRBJ2-1; cdr3_aa: CSASPRTSGSSNEQFF; cdr3_nt: TGCAGTGCTAGCCCCAGGACTAGCGGGAGCTCCAATGAGCAGTTCTTC
d_call: -; v_call: TRBV29-1; clone_size: many; j_call: TRBJ2-3; cdr3_aa: CSVEVGAGVGWDTQYF; cdr3_nt: TGCAGCGTTGAAGTAGGGGCAGGGGTTGGGTGGGATACGCAGTATTTT
d_call: -; v_call: TRBV25-1; clone_size: -; j_call: TRBJ1-1; cdr3_aa: CASSPMGILAEAFF; cdr3_nt: TGTGCCAGCAGTCCGATGGGTATCCTGGCTGAAGCTTTCTTT
d_call: -; v_call: TRBV9; clone_size: many; j_call: TRBJ2-3; cdr3_aa: CASIPGLSPGTQYF; cdr3_nt: TGTGCCAGCATCCCGGGCCTGAGCCCAGGTACGCAGTATTTT
d_call: -; v_call: TRBV6-1; clone_size: -; j_call: TRBJ1-2; cdr3_aa: CASSPQAGSF; cdr3_nt: TGTGCCAGCAGTCCACAGGCAGGTTCCTTC